This T cell receptor beta chain derives from a study of blood T cell repertoires in COVID-19. Per the original data handling: Estimated nucleated cell counts came from reference gene primer amplification. Libraries were prepared by immunoSEQ multiplex PCR; TCRdb keeps only in-frame clonotypes and omits some of them. The V and J calls and clone size were taken over from that table, and D and trimming were inferred from the DNA. The profile shows over 150,000 clones, less than 80% of them singletons. J gave up 4 bases and V 4 bases, and 4 bases lay outside the gene matches. This CDR3 is built from 14 residues. Per the germline V gene, CDR1 is MNHEY and CDR2 is SVGEGT.

J is TRBJ2-4 and V is TRBV6-2 or TRBV6-3; 7 bases line up with TRBD2. The material sequenced was peripheral blood. The clonotype comes from a woman in her forties or fifties with acute or convalescent COVID-19. The CDR3 loop is CASSSPGRKNIQYF. CDR3 coding DNA: TGTGCCAGCAGTTCCCCCGGGAGGAAAAACATTCAGTACTTC.